Listed here are 28 T cell receptor beta chains from one sample, sequenced in a study of blood T cell repertoires in COVID-19 (dated by TCRdb to about 2020). Library preparation employed the immunoSEQ multiplex PCR assay. Held by TCRdb, this immuneACCESS table contains in-frame sequences only and omits some clones. Under half of the omission traces to an unresolved V gene where checked; the cause of the rest is unknown. Recorded for this sample are 250,000 or so clones; around 86% of them occurred a single time. The biggest ten clones account for approximately 7% of the sample. The material sequenced was peripheral blood. All receptors come from a woman aged 70-85 years with active or convalescent COVID-19.

The chain carries TRBV18 and TRBJ1-2, with 10 nucleotides matching TRBD1. V lost 4 bases to trimming and J lost 7 bases; unmatched junction nucleotides: 6. The CDR3 is 14 residues long. CDR1 and CDR2 (germline): KGHSH, LQKENI. CDR3 in DNA: TGTGCCAGCTCACTGGGGACAGGGGTCTTTGGCTACACCTTC. It is translated as CASSLGTGVFGYTF.

With respect to this clone: Other DNA sequences from this sample encode an identical CDR3 as well. V is TRBV3-1 (or the pseudogene TRBV3-2) and J is TRBJ1-2; 8 bases agree with TRBD1. Germline values: CDR1 LGHDT, CDR2 YNNKEL (reference sequence). V shed 4 bases and J 1 base; nucleotides not matched to a gene: 2. This CDR3 has 14 amino acids. The CDR3 loop reads CASSPDRVNYGYTF. CDR3 DNA: TGTGCCAGCAGCCCGGACAGGGTTAACTATGGCTACACCTTC.

V and J are TRBV6-5 and TRBJ1-2; 8 bases are a match to TRBD1. The CDR3 loop spans 15 amino acids. CDR1 and CDR2 (germline): MNHEY, SVGAGI. The V gene end was trimmed by 5 bases and the J gene end by 7 bases; junction bases not matched to a gene: 12. CDR3 DNA sequence: TGTGCCAGCAGTAAGGACAGGGTCCAGTTGGGTGGCTACACCTTC. It is translated as CASSKDRVQLGGYTF.

The genes are TRBV2 and TRBJ1-6; 7 nucleotides line up with TRBD1. V lost 6 bases to trimming and J lost 8 bases; unmatched junction nucleotides: 10. The length of the CDR3 is 15 residues. CDR1 is SNHLY and CDR2 is FYNNEI in the germline V gene. For the CDR3, the DNA is TGTGCCAGCAGGGCCACAGGGGATGCCCATTCACCCCTCCACTTT. Its translation is CASRATGDAHSPLHF.

This clone was seen more than once but under ten times. The rearrangement links TRBV27 to TRBJ1-6; possible D gene TRBD1, 5 bases. Germline V gene data show CDR1 as MNHEY and CDR2 as SMNVEV (reference sequence). Trimming removed 5 bases at V and 0 bases at J, with 11 bases between. This CDR3 contains 16 residues. The CDR3 DNA reads as TGTGCCAGCAGTAAGGGGCCGAGCTCCTATAATTCACCCCTCCACTTT. Translating it yields CASSKGPSSYNSPLHF.

The V gene is TRBV15, the J gene TRBJ1-1; D may be TRBD1 (5 bases). Looked up from germline, CDR1 is LNHNV and CDR2 is YYDKDF (reference sequence). This CDR3 comprises 15 residues. Trimming stripped 3 bases from V and 10 bases from J, with 21 bases between. CDR3 coding DNA: TGTGCCACCAGCAGGGGCCAGGGATGGCCTGGCGGAGCTTTCTTT. Translation: CATSRGQGWPGGAFF.

This sequence joins TRBV28 and TRBJ2-7, with TRBD1 matching 10 bases. The germline gives CDR1 MDHEN, CDR2 SYDVKM. The CDR3 length is 16 residues. J gave up 3 bases and V 3 bases, and 8 bases lay outside the gene matches. CDR3 sequence: CASSFTPRDRGYEQYF. The CDR3, as DNA: TGTGCCAGCAGTTTTACACCCCGGGACAGGGGCTACGAGCAGTACTTC.

The chain uses TRBV21-1 and TRBJ2-7; the tabulated D call, TRBD1, remains unverified against the DNA. TRBV21-1 is a listed pseudogene. The CDR3 totals 15 residues. DNA of the CDR3: TGTGCCAGCAGCACCGGGGACAGGGGACAATACGAGCAGTACTTC. It codes for CASSTGDRGQYEQYF.

The V gene is TRBV7-2, the J gene TRBJ2-3; perhaps TRBD1 as D (6 bases). Germline values: CDR1 SGHTA, CDR2 FQGNSA. This CDR3 has 15 residues. Trimming removed 2 bases at V and 0 bases at J, with 9 bases between. The CDR3 protein is CASSLLGQSTDTQYF. The CDR3 DNA reads as TGTGCCAGCAGCTTACTCGGACAGAGCACAGATACGCAGTATTTT.

The V call is TRBV5-1, the J call TRBJ1-3, with D hard to call. V shed 8 bases and J shed 1 base, with 25 bases lying between them. The CDR3 contains 18 residues. Per the germline V gene, CDR1 is SGHRS and CDR2 is YFSETQ. CDR3 coding DNA: TGCGCCAGTTCACAGCGGGCCGCCACCGCGCTTTCTGGAAACACCATATATTTT. It specifies CASSQRAATALSGNTIYF.

The genes are TRBV6-4 and TRBJ2-1, with a possible D match to TRBD2 (5 bases). Germline CDR1 reads MRHNA; CDR2 reads SNTAGT. The CDR3 sequence is 14 residues long. V was cut by 5 bases and J by 2 bases, with 10 bases left in between. The CDR3 protein is CASSPTEAYNEQFF. The CDR3 nucleotides read TGTGCCAGCAGTCCGACGGAGGCCTACAATGAGCAGTTCTTC.

The V and J genes are TRBV18 and TRBJ2-3, with 13 bases aligning to TRBD2. From germline, CDR1 is KGHSH and CDR2 LQKENI. Losses at the gene ends were 3 bases for V and 6 bases for J; bases not matched to a gene: 6. The CDR3 spans 16 residues. CDR3: CASSPRTSGGPDTQYF. The CDR3 DNA is TGTGCCAGCTCACCCCGGACTAGCGGGGGACCGGATACGCAGTATTTT.

The chain combines TRBV7-2 with TRBJ1-6, with no clear D. The germline V and J ends were trimmed by 0 bases and 11 bases, with 17 bases remaining between them. There are 16 residues in the CDR3. The V gene's germline CDR1 is SGHTA and CDR2 FQGNSA. DNA for the CDR3: TGTGCCAGCAGCTTAGCCTCGGAAGTGACCGGGACACCCCTCCACTTT. It specifies CASSLASEVTGTPLHF. The complete variable domain, with remaining parts taken from reference TRBV7-2 and TRBJ1-6, reads GAGVSQSPSNKVTEKGKDVELRCDPISGHTALYWYRQSLGQGLEFLIYFQGNSAPDKSGLPSDRFSAERTGGSVSTLTIQRTQQEDSAVYLCASSLASEVTGTPLHFGNGTRLTVT.

CDR3 DNA: TGTGCCAGCAGCGTTGACAGGGCTTTTCCCTTGTACGAGCAGTACTTC. Residues: CASSVDRAFPLYEQYF. The J gene is TRBJ2-7, the V gene TRBV5-4, with TRBD1 identical over 7 bases. Germline assignment: CDR1 SGHNT and CDR2 YYREEE (reference sequence). With 4 bases clipped from V and 4 bases from J, the junction kept 14 bases outside the gene matches. This CDR3 comprises 16 residues.

The chain combines TRBV7-6 with TRBJ2-5; possibly TRBD1 for D (5 bases). V was pared by 3 bases and J by 4 bases, with 12 bases between. The germline V gene has CDR1 SGHVS and CDR2 FNYEAQ. The CDR3 has 14 residues. CDR3 sequence reads: CASSFRQSAETQYF. The CDR3 DNA reads TGTGCCAGCAGCTTCCGACAGTCAGCAGAGACCCAGTACTTC.

The rearrangement links TRBV9 to TRBJ2-7, with 7 positions matching TRBD2. CDR3 length equals 18 residues. Trimming at V came to 0 bases and at J to 3 bases, leaving 15 bases not matched to a gene. Germline assignment: CDR1 SGDLS and CDR2 YYNGEE. The CDR3 sequence: CASSVEPNLGAGLYEQYF. The CDR3 DNA follows: TGTGCCAGCAGCGTAGAGCCCAACCTGGGAGCGGGGCTCTACGAGCAGTACTTC.

V is TRBV9 and J is TRBJ1-6, with no clear D. The germline V gene encodes CDR1 SGDLS and CDR2 YYNGEE. The V end was cut by 0 bases, the J end by 6 bases, with 4 bases between. The CDR3 loop spans 13 amino acids. The CDR3 reads CASSVGGNSPLHF. CDR3 DNA: TGTGCCAGCAGCGTAGGAGGTAATTCACCCCTCCACTTT.

The genes are TRBV6-5 and TRBJ1-6; perhaps TRBD1 as D (6 bases). The CDR3 contains 15 residues. Germline CDR1 and CDR2: MNHEY and SVGAGI. The V and J ends lost 7 bases and 7 bases respectively, with 17 bases between them. CDR3 nucleotides: TGTGCCAGCACCATACAGGGAAATGGGAATTCACCCCTCCACTTT. This codes for CASTIQGNGNSPLHF.

The chain has TRBV9 and TRBJ2-2; D ambiguous. V was cut by 0 bases and J by 2 bases, with 5 bases left in between. This CDR3 is 14 amino acids long. Per the germline V gene, CDR1 is SGDLS and CDR2 is YYNGEE. Here the CDR3 reads CASSVALNTGELFF. CDR3 bases: TGTGCCAGCAGCGTAGCTCTAAACACCGGGGAGCTGTTTTTT.

V usage is TRBV6-5 and J usage is TRBJ2-2; the D gene is possibly TRBD2 (5 bases). V was cut by 11 bases and J by 8 bases, with 12 bases left in between. Per germline, CDR1 MNHEY and CDR2 SVGAGI. The CDR3 consists of 11 residues. CDR3 nucleotide sequence: TGTGCCGCTCGGGGTGCTGGGGAGCTGTTTTTT. Translated, it gives CAARGAGELFF.

The count of this clone is one. The CDR3 loop reads CASSLAWTAAYEQYF. The CDR3 coding sequence is TGTGCCAGCAGCTTAGCCTGGACAGCTGCCTACGAGCAGTACTTC. This chain uses TRBV11-2 with TRBJ2-7, with D tentatively TRBD1 (6 bases). Germline CDR1 reads SGHAT; CDR2 reads FQNNGV. The CDR3 is 15 amino acids. Trimming took off 1 base at V and 2 bases at J, with 12 bases between the two ends.

V usage is TRBV5-1 and J usage is TRBJ2-5; 7 bases fit TRBD2. V shed 3 bases and J 3 bases; nucleotides not matched to a gene: 5. Per germline, CDR1 SGHRS and CDR2 YFSETQ. This CDR3 is 14 amino acids long. CDR3 in amino acids: CASSWRAGEETQYF. Here the CDR3 DNA reads TGCGCCAGCAGCTGGAGGGCGGGGGAAGAGACCCAGTACTTC. Supplemented by reference TRBV5-1 and TRBJ2-5, the full variable domain reads KAGVTQTPRYLIKTRGQQVTLSCSPISGHRSVSWYQQTPGQGLQFLFEYFSETQRNKGNFPGRFSGRQFSNSRSEMNVSTLELGDSALYLCASSWRAGEETQYFGPGTRLLVL.

V and J are TRBV10-3 and TRBJ2-2; tentatively, D is TRBD1 (6 bases). In germline, CDR1 is ENHRY, CDR2 SYGVKD. The CDR3 runs to 14 residues. V was trimmed by 4 bases and J by 4 bases, leaving 10 bases between them. The CDR3, as DNA: TGTGCCATCAGTGGACAGGCGACCACCGGGGAGCTGTTTTTT. As protein: CAISGQATTGELFF.

The DNA of the CDR3 is TGTGCCATACTTCGGCAGCGGAGTCTTAGGGGGGAGACCCAGTACTTC. Its translation is CAILRQRSLRGETQYF. The chain carries TRBV2 and TRBJ2-5; TRBD1 might be the D (6 bases). CDR1 and CDR2 (germline): SNHLY, FYNNEI. V lost 10 bases and J lost 5, with 26 bases in between. The CDR3 has 16 amino acids. Full variable domain (remainder filled in from reference TRBV2 and TRBJ2-5): EPEVTQTPSHQVTQMGQEVILRCVPISNHLYFYWYRQILGQKVEFLVSFYNNEISEKSEIFDDQFSVERPDGSNFTLKIRSTKLEDSAMYFCAILRQRSLRGETQYFGPGTRLLVL.

V is TRBV5-1 and J is TRBJ2-5, with D unresolved. V lost 3 bases, J lost 5 bases, and 11 bases lay in between. There are 13 residues in the CDR3. Germline V gene sequence: CDR1 SGHRS, CDR2 YFSETQ. In DNA, the CDR3 is TGCGCCAGCAGCTCCAGCGACTTTGAGACCCAGTACTTC. Translating it yields CASSSSDFETQYF.

This clone was detected only a few times. The chain employs TRBV14 and TRBJ2-2; perhaps TRBD2 as D (6 bases). This CDR3 has 14 amino acids. CDR1 is SGHDN and CDR2 is FVKESK in the germline V gene. Trimming took off 3 bases at V and 5 bases at J, with 10 bases between the two ends. CDR3 in amino acids: CASSHRGGTGELFF. The CDR3 DNA sequence: TGTGCCAGCAGCCATCGAGGAGGGACCGGGGAGCTGTTTTTT.

The chain combines TRBV6-5 with TRBJ1-5; D might be TRBD1 (6 bases). Per germline, CDR1 MNHEY and CDR2 SVGAGI. The length of the CDR3 is 15 residues. V was trimmed by 7 bases and J by 1 base, leaving 14 bases between them. For the CDR3, the DNA is TGTGCCAGCACTGGGGGCGGTCAGAGCAATCAGCCCCAGCATTTT. Translation: CASTGGGQSNQPQHF.

The rearrangement uses TRBV11-3 and TRBJ2-7; D unresolved. The CDR3 consists of 13 residues. CDR1 SGHNT and CDR2 YENEEA come from the germline V gene. Trimming cost V 1 base and J 2 bases, with 6 bases left between them. In DNA, the CDR3 is TGTGCCAGCAGCTTAGGGGCCCCCTACGAGCAGTACTTC. This codes for CASSLGAPYEQYF.